This TCR beta chain was sequenced in a study of blood T cell repertoires in COVID-19. At the level of the study: PBMCs, B-cell-depleted T cells, or T cells provided the cDNA or gDNA that made up the material.

TCRdb keeps only in-frame clones here, not all; method: immunoSEQ multiplex PCR. The sample lists about 110,000 clones; over 75% were seen once. Trimming took 7 bases from V and 5 from J, leaving 21 bases between them. Germline V lookup: CDR1 WNHNN, CDR2 SYGVQD (reference sequence). The CDR3 is made up of 16 amino acids. This receptor was identified in a woman older than 75 with acute or convalescent COVID-19. The genes are TRBV10-1 and TRBJ1-5; a weak D match, TRBD1 (5 bases). Sequencing used peripheral blood. The CDR3 loop is CASKRQGPDPDQPQHF. CDR3 coding DNA: TGCGCCAGCAAACGGCAGGGCCCTGACCCCGATCAGCCCCAGCATTTT.